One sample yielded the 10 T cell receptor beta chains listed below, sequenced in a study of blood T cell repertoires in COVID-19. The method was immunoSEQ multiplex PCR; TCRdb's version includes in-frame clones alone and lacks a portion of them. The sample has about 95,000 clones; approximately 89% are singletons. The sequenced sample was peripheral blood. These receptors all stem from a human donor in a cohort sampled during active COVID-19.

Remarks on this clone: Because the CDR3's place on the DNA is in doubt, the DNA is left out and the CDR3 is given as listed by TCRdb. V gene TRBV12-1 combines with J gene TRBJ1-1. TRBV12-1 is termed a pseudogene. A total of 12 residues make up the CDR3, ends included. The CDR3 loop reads CASSWVGGGAFF.

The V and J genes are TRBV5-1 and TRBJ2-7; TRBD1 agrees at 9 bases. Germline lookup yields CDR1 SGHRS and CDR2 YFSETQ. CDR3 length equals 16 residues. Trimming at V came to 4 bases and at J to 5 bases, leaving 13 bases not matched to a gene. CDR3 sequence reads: CASSLLGGQGEHEQYF. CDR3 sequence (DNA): TGCGCCAGCAGCCTCCTGGGGGGACAGGGCGAACACGAGCAGTACTTC.

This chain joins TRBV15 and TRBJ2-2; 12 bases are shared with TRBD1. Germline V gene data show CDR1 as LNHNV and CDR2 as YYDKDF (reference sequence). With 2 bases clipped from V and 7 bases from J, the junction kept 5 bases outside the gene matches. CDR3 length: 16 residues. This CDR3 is CATSRLGTGGLGELFF. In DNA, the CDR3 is TGTGCCACCAGCAGATTGGGGACAGGGGGCCTCGGGGAGCTGTTTTTT.

CDR3 in amino acids: CASSLGGTGGETQYF. CDR3 DNA sequence: TGTGCCAGCAGTTTAGGCGGGACGGGGGGGGAGACCCAGTACTTC. The gene calls are TRBV28 and TRBJ2-5; TRBD2 matches 8 bases. The CDR3 consists of 15 residues. Germline CDR1 is MDHEN and CDR2 is SYDVKM. Trimming at V came to 2 bases and at J to 5 bases, leaving 7 bases not matched to a gene.

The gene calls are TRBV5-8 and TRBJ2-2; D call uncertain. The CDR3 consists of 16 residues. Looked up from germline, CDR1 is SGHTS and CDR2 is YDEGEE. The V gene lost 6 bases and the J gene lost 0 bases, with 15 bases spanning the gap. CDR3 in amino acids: CASIVERFANTGELFF. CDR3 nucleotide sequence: TGTGCCAGCATCGTTGAGAGGTTCGCGAACACCGGGGAGCTGTTTTTT. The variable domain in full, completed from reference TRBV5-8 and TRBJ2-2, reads EAGVTQSPTHLIKTRGQQATLRCSPISGHTSVYWYQQALGLGLQFLLWYDEGEERNRGNFPPRFSGRQFPNYSSELNVNALELEDSALYLCASIVERFANTGELFFGEGSRLTVL.

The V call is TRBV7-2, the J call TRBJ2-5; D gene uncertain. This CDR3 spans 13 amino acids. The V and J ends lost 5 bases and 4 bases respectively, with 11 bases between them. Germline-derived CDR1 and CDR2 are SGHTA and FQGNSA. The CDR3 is CASSVSPLETQYF. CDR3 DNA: TGTGCCAGCAGCGTGAGCCCGTTAGAGACCCAGTACTTC.

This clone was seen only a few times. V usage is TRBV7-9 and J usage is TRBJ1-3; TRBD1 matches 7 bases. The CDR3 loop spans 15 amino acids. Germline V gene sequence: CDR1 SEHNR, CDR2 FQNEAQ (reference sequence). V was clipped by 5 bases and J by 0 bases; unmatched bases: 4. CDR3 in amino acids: CASSVDRFSGNTIYF. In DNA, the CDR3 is TGTGCCAGCAGCGTGGACAGGTTCTCTGGAAACACCATATATTTT. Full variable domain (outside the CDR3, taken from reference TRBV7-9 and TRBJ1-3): DTGVSQNPRHKITKRGQNVTFRCDPISEHNRLYWYRQTLGQGPEFLTYFQNEAQLEKSRLLSDRFSAERPKGSFSTLEIQRTEQGDSAMYLCASSVDRFSGNTIYFGEGSWLTVV.

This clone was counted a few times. CDR3 DNA sequence: TGTGCCAGCAGCTTGTACGGGAATCTCCGCTACGAGCAGTACTTC. Translating it yields CASSLYGNLRYEQYF. V is TRBV5-6 and J is TRBJ2-7, with D perhaps TRBD2 (5 bases). Trimming removed 1 base from V and 3 bases from J, with 14 bases in between. There are 15 residues in the CDR3. CDR1 is SGHDT, CDR2 YYEEEE, per germline.

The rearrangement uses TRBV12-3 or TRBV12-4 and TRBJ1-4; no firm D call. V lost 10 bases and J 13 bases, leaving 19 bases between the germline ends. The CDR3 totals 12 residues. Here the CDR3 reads CATTEALGRLFF. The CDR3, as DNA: TGTGCCACCACCGAGGCCTTGGGTAGACTGTTTTTT.

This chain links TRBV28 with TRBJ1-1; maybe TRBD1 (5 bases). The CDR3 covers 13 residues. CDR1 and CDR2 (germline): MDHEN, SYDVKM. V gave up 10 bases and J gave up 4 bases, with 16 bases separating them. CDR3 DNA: TGTGCCACACAGGAGGGTCTGGGCACTGAAGCTTTCTTT. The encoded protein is CATQEGLGTEAFF. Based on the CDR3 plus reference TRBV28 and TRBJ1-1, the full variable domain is DVKVTQSSRYLVKRTGEKVFLECVQDMDHENMFWYRQDPGLGLRLIYFSYDVKMKEKGDIPEGYSVSREKKERFSLILESASTNQTSMYLCATQEGLGTEAFFGQGTRLTVV.